The source of this T cell receptor (beta chain) is a study of cytomegalovirus exposure and HLA in healthy donors. Study results and caveats: Near-uniform donor sequencing depth was presumed by presence/absence analyses.

PCR used 60 Vbeta primers and 13 Jbeta primers. Sequencing used immunoSEQ multiplex PCR; TCRdb keeps in-frame clones, though not all of them. This table holds about 120,000 clones, approximately 79% found once. This clone has only a few counts. Its target is unknown. The CDR3 contains 15 residues. From germline, CDR1 is GTSNPN and CDR2 SVGIG (reference sequence). Trimming cost V 1 base and J 6 bases, with 18 bases left between them. The sample consisted of PBMCs. The sequence was collected from a man aged 25 to 40 in good health and CMV-seronegative. The chain uses TRBV30 and TRBJ1-2, with D perhaps TRBD1 (6 bases). CDR3 sequence: CAWSAQNIGQNGYTF. CDR3 bases: TGTGCCTGGAGTGCACAAAACATCGGACAGAATGGCTACACCTTC.